A selection of T cell receptor beta chains follows, all from one sample in a study of blood T cell dynamics during melanoma immunotherapy. TCRdb's table, derived via immunoSEQ multiplex PCR, lists solely in-frame clones and lacks some. Of tens of thousands of clones in the sample, about nine tenths are singletons; the top ten hold roughly 1.2%. The sample was blood, taken from a patient treated with checkpoint blockade. Source of these receptors: a human donor with melanoma. Both conserved end residues are part of each CDR3. A D gene is named only where the DNA matches it firmly. Rows may omit the clone size; those that give it use once, few, many or a size class.

>.|TRBV7-6|.|TRBJ2-5
CASSPRGLRETQYF
TGTGCCAGCAGTCCCAGGGGCCTGAGGGAGACCCAGTACTTC
>.|TRBV28|TRBD2|TRBJ2-3
CASSWGGRGEDTQYF
TGTGCCAGCAGTTGGGGCGGGAGAGGGGAAGATACGCAGTATTTT
>.|TRBV25-1|.|TRBJ1-4
CASSSLGFREKLFF
TGTGCCAGCAGCTCCTTGGGGTTCCGGGAAAAACTGTTTTTT
>.|TRBV19|.|TRBJ2-1
CASSKHTTYNEQFF
TGTGCCAGTAGCAAACACACAACCTACAATGAGCAGTTCTTC
>.|TRBV6-5|.|TRBJ1-2
CASSYSTGRHGYTF
TGTGCCAGCAGTTACTCTACAGGGAGGCATGGCTACACCTTC
>.|TRBV18|TRBD1|TRBJ2-2
CASSPPGQGNTGELFF
TGTGCCAGCTCACCGCCGGGACAGGGCAACACCGGGGAGCTGTTTTTT
>.|TRBV6-1|.|TRBJ2-7
CASGHRVGEQYF
TGTGCCAGCGGCCACAGGGTAGGCGAGCAGTACTTC
>.|TRBV19|TRBD1|TRBJ2-7
CASRPGTGGSYEQYF
TGTGCCAGTAGACCCGGGACAGGGGGCTCCTACGAGCAGTACTTC
>.|TRBV5-1|.|TRBJ1-1
CASSLNAGSTEAFF
TGCGCCAGCAGCTTGAATGCGGGTAGCACTGAAGCTTTCTTT
>.|TRBV6-1|TRBD2|TRBJ2-1
CASSEPREGWGEQFF
TGTGCCAGCAGTGAACCTCGGGAGGGTTGGGGTGAGCAGTTCTTC
>.|TRBV27|.|TRBJ2-1
CASSFPGAYNEQFF
TGTGCCAGCAGTTTTCCGGGAGCCTACAATGAGCAGTTCTTC
>once|TRBV10-2|.|TRBJ1-2
CASTGQPTNYGYTF
TGCGCCAGCACGGGGCAACCAACTAACTATGGCTACACCTTC
>.|TRBV19|TRBD2|TRBJ2-3
CASSTTPQTSATQYF
TGTGCCAGTAGTACAACTCCACAGACTAGCGCTACGCAGTATTTT
>.|TRBV6-1|.|TRBJ1-5
CASSEAAAGNQPQHF
TGTGCCAGCAGTGAAGCGGCGGCAGGCAATCAGCCCCAGCATTTT
>.|TRBV5-1|TRBD2|TRBJ2-7
CASSILTSGSGYEQYF
TGCGCCAGCAGCATTCTGACTAGCGGGAGTGGATACGAGCAGTACTTC
>.|TRBV19|.|TRBJ1-1
CASSTPRGVMNTEAFF
TGTGCCAGTAGTACCCCGCGGGGGGTCATGAACACTGAAGCTTTCTTT
>.|TRBV5-1|TRBD2|TRBJ2-2
CASSFSTSGSRSTGELFF
TGCGCCAGCAGCTTTTCCACTAGCGGGAGTCGGAGCACCGGGGAGCTGTTTTTT
>.|TRBV19|.|TRBJ2-5
CASNGGRETQYF
TGTGCCAGTAATGGGGGGAGGGAGACCCAGTACTTC
>once|TRBV14|TRBD2|TRBJ2-7
CASSRATRRTSGSYEQYF
TGTGCCAGCAGCCGGGCCACGAGACGGACTAGCGGGAGTTACGAGCAGTACTTC
>.|TRBV10-2|.|TRBJ2-3
CASSELTVLSTDTQYF
TGCGCCAGCAGTGAGTTAACAGTCCTTAGCACAGATACGCAGTATTTT
>.|TRBV5-4|TRBD1|TRBJ2-1
CASRGQGLTNEQFF
TGTGCCAGCAGGGGACAGGGACTTACAAATGAGCAGTTCTTC
>.|TRBV5-4|.|TRBJ2-2
CASSAGLLTGELFF
TGTGCCAGCAGCGCCGGACTTCTTACCGGGGAGCTGTTTTTT
>.|TRBV5-1|TRBD2|TRBJ2-6
CASSFGGTSLSGANVLTF
TGCGCCAGCAGCTTCGGGGGGACCTCCCTCTCCGGGGCCAACGTCCTGACTTTC
>.|TRBV6-6|.|TRBJ1-2
CASKANYGYTF
TGTGCCAGCAAGGCCAACTATGGCTACACCTTC
>.|TRBV6-4|.|TRBJ2-2
CASSEGVNTGELFF
TGTGCCAGCAGTGAGGGGGTTAACACCGGGGAGCTGTTTTTT
>.|TRBV7-8|TRBD1|TRBJ2-3
CASSLEGARPWSDTQYF
TGTGCCAGCAGCCTAGAGGGGGCGCGACCTTGGTCAGATACGCAGTATTTT
>.|TRBV30|TRBD1|TRBJ1-2
CAWSSGQLWGYTF
TGTGCCTGGAGTTCGGGACAGCTATGGGGCTACACCTTC
>.|TRBV6-4|TRBD2|TRBJ2-2
CASKPLAGGPVTGELFF
TGTGCCAGCAAGCCCCTAGCGGGGGGGCCGGTCACCGGGGAGCTGTTTTTT
>.|TRBV7-9|TRBD1|TRBJ1-2
CASSPGQGRATF
TGTGCCAGCAGCCCTGGACAGGGACGCGCCACCTTC
>.|TRBV6-5|TRBD2|TRBJ2-2
CASSLGLAWAGELFF
TGTGCCAGCAGCCTTGGACTAGCTTGGGCCGGGGAGCTGTTTTTT
>once|TRBV7-2|TRBD2|TRBJ2-5
CASLAGLKETQYF
TGTGCGAGCCTAGCGGGCTTAAAAGAGACCCAGTACTTC
>.|TRBV9|.|TRBJ2-2
CASSVTPTGTAGELFF
TGTGCCAGCAGCGTAACTCCCACCGGTACCGCCGGGGAGCTGTTTTTT
>.|TRBV7-9|TRBD1|TRBJ1-4
CASSQGGGFEKLFF
TGTGCCAGCAGCCAGGGGGGCGGTTTTGAAAAACTGTTTTTT
>.|TRBV15|.|TRBJ1-2
CATSRDGGEAYGYTF
TGTGCCACCAGCAGAGATGGTGGGGAGGCCTATGGCTACACCTTC
>.|TRBV7-7|.|TRBJ1-1
CASSSGPNTEAFF
TGTGCTAGCAGCTCAGGACCGAACACTGAAGCTTTCTTT